The next 26 T cell receptor beta chains were all read from a single sample in a study of blood T cell repertoires in COVID-19. Assay: immunoSEQ multiplex PCR; the TCRdb copy retains only in-frame clones and omits some. The data contain roughly 70,000 clones, 80% to 90% of them seen just once; the ten biggest clones take up 5.5% to 7.5%. The sample comprised peripheral blood. These receptors were obtained from a man older than 75 with COVID-19, enrolled during active disease.

V and J are TRBV6-5 and TRBJ1-1; D is unclear. Germline V gene data show CDR1 as MNHEY and CDR2 as SVGAGI. This CDR3 is built from 15 residues. V lost 5 bases, J lost 7 bases, and 20 bases lay in between. The CDR3: CASSRQNSPSFEAFF. For the CDR3, the DNA is TGTGCCAGCAGTCGCCAGAACAGTCCCTCTTTTGAAGCTTTCTTT.

The DNA of the CDR3 is TGTGCCAGTAGGTGGTCCCCGGACACCGGGGAGCTGTTTTTT. It codes for CASRWSPDTGELFF. The chain links TRBV19 to TRBJ2-2; D gene ambiguous. The CDR3 sequence is 14 residues long. Per the germline V gene, CDR1 is LNHDA and CDR2 is SQIVND (reference sequence). V lost 6 bases and J 3 bases, leaving 11 bases between the germline ends.

The CDR3 DNA reads TGTGCCAGCAGCTTAATCAGGGCGGACCAGCCCCAGCATTTT. Translated, it gives CASSLIRADQPQHF. The V and J genes are TRBV7-8 and TRBJ1-5, with D perhaps TRBD1 (5 bases). The CDR3 is 14 residues long. The V gene's germline CDR1 is SGHVS and CDR2 FQNEAQ. V lost 2 bases and J 7 bases, leaving 12 bases between the germline ends.

J is TRBJ1-5 and V is TRBV19, with TRBD1 identical over 7 bases. V lost 3 bases, J lost 0 bases, and 8 bases stayed unmatched. CDR3 length equals 17 residues. Germline CDR1 reads LNHDA; CDR2 reads SQIVND (reference sequence). CDR3 DNA sequence: TGTGCCAGTAGTATGGGGACAGACGGCTTTAGCAATCAGCCCCAGCATTTT. Translated, it gives CASSMGTDGFSNQPQHF.

The chain couples TRBV2 to TRBJ2-2, with D possibly being TRBD1 (7 bases). V was cut by 5 bases and J by 4 bases, with 20 bases left in between. The CDR3 runs to 17 residues. The germline gives CDR1 SNHLY, CDR2 FYNNEI. In DNA form, the CDR3 reads TGTGCCAGCAGTACCATTTGGGGGGACAGAGCCACCGGGGAGCTGTTTTTT. Its translation: CASSTIWGDRATGELFF. Full variable domain (remainder filled in from reference TRBV2 and TRBJ2-2): EPEVTQTPSHQVTQMGQEVILRCVPISNHLYFYWYRQILGQKVEFLVSFYNNEISEKSEIFDDQFSVERPDGSNFTLKIRSTKLEDSAMYFCASSTIWGDRATGELFFGEGSRLTVL.

The chain carries TRBV7-8 and TRBJ1-2; TRBD1 might be the D (5 bases). V dropped 5 bases and J dropped 6 bases, with 16 bases sitting between them. Per the germline V gene, CDR1 is SGHVS and CDR2 is FQNEAQ. There are 14 residues in the CDR3. The CDR3: CASSPMWGEDGYTF. CDR3 DNA: TGTGCCAGCAGCCCCATGTGGGGGGAAGATGGCTACACCTTC.

A single count supports this clone. CDR3 DNA: TGTGCCAGCAGTGGGACAGGGGGCAAGGGATCACCCCTCCACTTT. It specifies CASSGTGGKGSPLHF. J is TRBJ1-6 and V is TRBV6-4, with 11 bases identical to TRBD1. This CDR3 region has 15 residues. The V segment lost 4 bases and the J segment 10 bases; nucleotides outside the gene matches: 6. Germline values: CDR1 MRHNA, CDR2 SNTAGT.

The V and J genes are TRBV5-1 and TRBJ1-4, with TRBD1 matching 8 bases. The CDR3 totals 17 residues. Germline CDR1 and CDR2: SGHRS and YFSETQ. The junction had 6 bases not matched to a gene; V was cut back by 0 bases and J by 2 bases. CDR3 sequence (DNA): TGCGCCAGCAGCTTGGGGCAGGGGGCCGGGACTAATGAAAAACTGTTTTTT. Translated: CASSLGQGAGTNEKLFF.

This rearrangement joins TRBV28 to TRBJ1-5; possible D gene TRBD1, 5 bases. CDR1 and CDR2 from the germline V gene are MDHEN and SYDVKM. CDR3 length: 14 residues. V was trimmed by 7 bases and J by 5 bases, leaving 15 bases between them. The CDR3 spells CASIRGGSDQPQHF. As DNA, the CDR3 is TGTGCCAGCATCCGCGGGGGGAGCGATCAGCCCCAGCATTTT. The entire variable domain, with the rest obtained from reference TRBV28 and TRBJ1-5, is as follows: DVKVTQSSRYLVKRTGEKVFLECVQDMDHENMFWYRQDPGLGLRLIYFSYDVKMKEKGDIPEGYSVSREKKERFSLILESASTNQTSMYLCASIRGGSDQPQHFGDGTRLSIL.

The chain joins TRBV6-2 or TRBV6-3 to TRBJ2-1; TRBD2 aligns across 11 bases. The CDR3 loop spans 16 amino acids. V lost 2 bases to trimming and J lost 5 bases; unmatched junction nucleotides: 5. CDR1 and CDR2 from the germline V gene are MNHEY and SVGEGT. CDR3 coding DNA: TGTGCCAGCAGTTACGCCGGGACTAGCGGCAACAATGAGCAGTTCTTC. Its translation: CASSYAGTSGNNEQFF.

With regard to this clone: The sample holds other DNA sequences that translate to the same CDR3. J is TRBJ1-3 and V is TRBV4-1, with D maybe TRBD1 (6 bases). The CDR3 consists of 14 residues. V lost 4 bases and J lost 2, with 9 bases in between. The germline V gene encodes CDR1 MGHRA and CDR2 YSYEKL. CDR3 in DNA: TGCGCCAGCAGCCTGAACAGGGCTGGAAACACCATATATTTT. Protein sequence: CASSLNRAGNTIYF.

V is TRBV6-1 and J is TRBJ2-4, with D perhaps matching TRBD1 (5 bases). The CDR3 contains 11 residues. Deletions cut 2 bases from V and 16 bases from J, with 12 bases between. Germline V CDR1 and CDR2: MNHNS, SASEGT. This CDR3 is CASSEQGRFYF. The CDR3 DNA follows: TGTGCCAGCAGTGAACAGGGCCGATTTTACTTC.

This clone was seen a few times. The chain joins TRBV18 to TRBJ1-4, with 8 bases identical to TRBD1. In germline, CDR1 is KGHSH, CDR2 LQKENI. The CDR3 is made up of 16 amino acids. Losses at the gene ends were 3 bases for V and 1 base for J; bases not matched to a gene: 4. As DNA, the CDR3 is TGTGCCAGCTCACCCCAGGGGGCCGGAACTAATGAAAAACTGTTTTTT. Translation gives CASSPQGAGTNEKLFF.

Regarding this clone: One junction end disagrees with the germline gene, perhaps due to a read error. The same CDR3 arises from other DNA sequences in this sample as well. This chain uses TRBV7-8 with TRBJ1-1, with D uncertain. The length of the CDR3 is 14 residues. Germline assignment: CDR1 SGHVS and CDR2 FQNEAQ. The CDR3 DNA reads TGCGCCAGCAGCCCCTACTCCCTGAACACTGAAGCTTTCTTT. It specifies CASSPYSLNTEAFF.

This rearrangement joins TRBV5-4 to TRBJ1-1, with 7 bases that match TRBD1. The germline V gene has CDR1 SGHNT and CDR2 YYREEE (reference sequence). The junction had 6 bases not matched to a gene; V was cut back by 6 bases and J by 4 bases. The length of the CDR3 is 13 residues. The CDR3 nucleotides are TGTGCCAGCATCGGGACAGAAGTCACTGAAGCTTTCTTT. It codes for CASIGTEVTEAFF.

The chain is built from TRBV6-2 or TRBV6-3 and TRBJ2-3, with D possibly TRBD1 on 6 matching bases. The germline V gene has CDR1 MNHEY and CDR2 SVGEGT. CDR3 length equals 15 residues. Trimming took off 3 bases at V and 3 bases at J, with 13 bases between the two ends. CDR3: CASSYWTVATDTQYF. In DNA form, the CDR3 reads TGTGCCAGCAGTTATTGGACAGTAGCAACAGATACGCAGTATTTT.

This chain links TRBV4-2 with TRBJ1-4; weak D call: TRBD1 (6 bases). Germline V gene data show CDR1 as LGHNA and CDR2 as YNFKEQ. CDR3 size: 17 residues. V lost 0 bases and J 3 bases, leaving 14 bases between the germline ends. CDR3 nucleotides: TGTGCCAGCAGCCAAGAGTCACAGGGAAGGGCTAATGAAAAACTGTTTTTT. It translates to CASSQESQGRANEKLFF.

V is TRBV4-1 and J is TRBJ2-4; 10 nucleotides line up with TRBD1. The trim removed 1 base at V and 0 bases at J, leaving 3 bases unmatched. This CDR3 has 17 amino acids. The germline V gene encodes CDR1 MGHRA and CDR2 YSYEKL. CDR3 coding DNA: TGCGCCAGCAGCCAAGTGGGACAGGGGCTAGCCAAAAACATTCAGTACTTC. This gives the protein CASSQVGQGLAKNIQYF.

This chain connects TRBV7-3 to TRBJ1-1; 10 bases align to TRBD1. The CDR3 spans 15 residues. Germline lookup yields CDR1 SGHTA and CDR2 FQGTGA. V trimming: 5 bases; J trimming: 5 bases; junction bases outside the gene matches: 8. The CDR3 loop reads CASSRDRGPVTEAFF. The DNA for the CDR3 is TGTGCCAGCAGCCGTGACAGGGGGCCAGTTACTGAAGCTTTCTTT.

The chain recombines TRBV5-1 with TRBJ1-2; 9 positions agree with TRBD1. The CDR3 sequence is 15 residues long. V shed 0 bases, J shed 8 bases, and the junction held 8 bases outside the gene matches. In germline, CDR1 is SGHRS, CDR2 YFSETQ. The CDR3 loop reads CASSLAGGQGPGYTF. DNA of the CDR3: TGCGCCAGCAGCTTGGCCGGGGGACAGGGACCCGGCTACACCTTC.

V and J are TRBV5-4 and TRBJ2-5; 14 nucleotides match TRBD2. Germline-derived CDR1 and CDR2 are SGHNT and YYREEE (reference sequence). This CDR3 is built from 15 residues. J lost 5 bases, V lost 4 bases, and 4 bases had no gene match. CDR3 amino acids: CASSGLAGGWETQYF. DNA for the CDR3: TGTGCCAGCAGCGGACTAGCGGGGGGTTGGGAGACCCAGTACTTC. The variable domain in full, with the rest retrieved from reference TRBV5-4 and TRBJ2-5, is ETGVTQSPTHLIKTRGQQVTLRCSSQSGHNTVSWYQQALGQGPQFIFQYYREEENGRGNFPPRFSGLQFPNYSSELNVNALELDDSALYLCASSGLAGGWETQYFGPGTRLLVL.

The V call is TRBV7-4, the J call TRBJ1-3; a weak D match, TRBD1 (6 bases). CDR1 SGHVT and CDR2 SQSDAQ come from the germline V gene. The CDR3 consists of 18 residues. The V end lost 6 bases, the J end lost 2 bases, and 23 bases lay between the germline ends. The CDR3 bases are TGTGCCAGCAGTTATAGATCAGGGGCACAGACCCCTGGAAACACCATATATTTT. Translation: CASSYRSGAQTPGNTIYF.

The rearrangement links TRBV18 to TRBJ1-6, with unresolved D. This CDR3 has 14 residues. Germline V gives CDR1 KGHSH, CDR2 LQKENI. Trimming removed 6 bases from V and 10 bases from J, with 16 bases in between. The CDR3 region has the DNA TGTGCCAGCTCCCCCGGTCTTGGGCAATCACCCCTCCACTTT. This codes for CASSPGLGQSPLHF.

The chain links TRBV7-3 to TRBJ1-1; a weak D match, TRBD1 (5 bases). CDR1 SGHTA and CDR2 FQGTGA come from the germline V gene. The CDR3 consists of 14 residues. V lost 2 bases and J lost 6, with 13 bases in between. The CDR3 coding sequence is TGTGCCAGCAGCTTAGATAAAGGGGTGGCTGAAGCTTTCTTT. Its protein product is CASSLDKGVAEAFF.

The chain links TRBV5-4 to TRBJ2-3; the match to TRBD1 covers 9 bases. The CDR3 sequence is 16 residues long. CDR1 SGHNT and CDR2 YYREEE come from the germline V gene (reference sequence). With V trimmed by 3 bases and J by 1 base, 6 bases remained unmatched. The CDR3 is CASSSPRQGGTDTQYF. CDR3 sequence (DNA): TGTGCCAGCAGCTCTCCTAGACAGGGGGGCACAGATACGCAGTATTTT.

V usage is TRBV28 and J usage is TRBJ1-1; 7 bases map to TRBD1. Germline trimming cut 3 bases from V and 4 bases from J; bases unmatched to any gene: 8. Per the germline V gene, CDR1 is MDHEN and CDR2 is SYDVKM. The CDR3 runs to 15 residues. The CDR3 spells CASSFHRGRSTEAFF. CDR3 nucleotide sequence: TGTGCCAGCAGTTTCCACAGGGGCCGGAGCACTGAAGCTTTCTTT.